This is a list of T cell receptor beta chains from one sample in a study of T cell changes during pregnancy in multiple sclerosis. Produced via immunoSEQ multiplex PCR; TCRdb's table is partial and in-frame only. The top ten clones hold around 3% of a sample with about 100,000 clones, 80% to 95% of them seen once. The sequences come from peripheral blood, collected in the second trimester of pregnancy. Receptors were obtained from a female donor with multiple sclerosis, enrolled in a pregnancy study. Both conserved end residues are part of each CDR3. The D gene is left open where the match is weak. Clone size is shown for a subset of rows, as once, few, many or a class of expanded clone.

TRBV5-1	TRBJ2-1	TRBD1	once	TGCGCCAGCAGCTCAAGGGGGCTGGACAATGAGCAGTTCTTC	CASSSRGLDNEQFF
TRBV9	TRBJ2-6	-	-	TGTGCCAGCAGCGTAGGGGGCAGGGCAGGGGCCAACGTCCTGACTTTC	CASSVGGRAGANVLTF
TRBV29-1	TRBJ1-2	TRBD1	few	TGCAGCGGTGGGACAGTGAACTATGGCTACACCTTC	CSGGTVNYGYTF
TRBV27	TRBJ2-5	TRBD2	-	TGTGCCAGCAGTTCCCTGACTAGCGGAGTCCAAGAGACCCAGTACTTC	CASSSLTSGVQETQYF
TRBV6-5	TRBJ1-2	-	-	TGTGCCAGCAGTTACTCGCGGCAATTCTATGGCTACACCTTC	CASSYSRQFYGYTF
TRBV28	TRBJ1-4	TRBD1	-	TGTGCCAGCAGTGGGGACAGTGAAAAACTGTTTTTT	CASSGDSEKLFF
TRBV7-3	TRBJ1-3	-	-	TGTGCCAGCAGCTTAACCAATGGAAACACCATATATTTT	CASSLTNGNTIYF
TRBV4-3	TRBJ2-7	TRBD2	-	TGCGCCAGCAGCCAAGATCTAGCGGGAGTAACCTACGAGCAGTACTTC	CASSQDLAGVTYEQYF
TRBV21-1	TRBJ2-3	-	-	TGTGCCAAAAACCCGGACGGGGGATGCACAGATACGCAGTATTTT	CAKNPDGGCTDTQYF
TRBV7-9	TRBJ1-3	-	-	TGTGCCAGCAGCTATAGACCGTCAGGCACAACGGGAAACACCATATATTTT	CASSYRPSGTTGNTIYF
TRBV9	TRBJ2-2	TRBD2	-	TGTGCCAGCAGCATCACCGGGACTAGCGGTTACACCGGGGAGCTGTTTTTT	CASSITGTSGYTGELFF
TRBV30	TRBJ2-1	TRBD2	once	TGTGCCTGGAGTGTAGGGCTAGCGGCCTACAATGAGCAGTTCTTC	CAWSVGLAAYNEQFF
TRBV6-6	TRBJ2-1	TRBD1	-	TGTGCCAGCAGCCGGGACAGGAGGTACAATGAGCAGTTCTTC	CASSRDRRYNEQFF
TRBV10-3	TRBJ2-5	TRBD1	-	TGTGCCATCGGTGCAGGGGGAGAGACCCAGTACTTC	CAIGAGGETQYF
TRBV7-6	TRBJ2-3	TRBD2	once	TGTGCCAGCAGCTTAGTAGGGACTAGCGGGGCAGATACGCAGTATTTT	CASSLVGTSGADTQYF
TRBV13	TRBJ2-7	-	-	TGTGCCAGCAGCTTGACCGGGCTGGGGCAGACCTACGAGCAGTACTTC	CASSLTGLGQTYEQYF
TRBV28	TRBJ2-4	TRBD1	once	TGTGCCAGCAGGCGACAGGGGGCTGGTAACATTCAGTACTTC	CASRRQGAGNIQYF
TRBV19	TRBJ1-1	-	-	TGTGCCAGTAGTATCCGGGACTTGGCGAACACTGAAGCTTTCTTT	CASSIRDLANTEAFF
TRBV29-1	TRBJ2-3	-	-	TGCAGCGTTTACCTCCGACGGGGCACAGATACGCAGTATTTT	CSVYLRRGTDTQYF
TRBV19	TRBJ2-1	TRBD1	-	TGTGCCAGTAGGTCAGGGGGCAGCTCCTACAATGAGCAGTTCTTC	CASRSGGSSYNEQFF
TRBV30	TRBJ2-1	-	-	TGTGCCTGGAGTGGCTTCGGGATTGAGCAGTTCTTC	CAWSGFGIEQFF
TRBV2	TRBJ1-1	-	-	TGTGCCAGCAGTGAATTGGCGGTGCTGAACACTGAAGCTTTCTTT	CASSELAVLNTEAFF
TRBV6-5	TRBJ1-4	-	-	TGTGCCAGCAGTTCAGGGGCCCAGCGTAGAAAACTGTTTTTT	CASSSGAQRRKLFF
TRBV4-2	TRBJ2-7	TRBD2	-	TGTGCCAGCAGCCCCGAAGCGGGACCGCCTTCCTACGAGCAGTACTTC	CASSPEAGPPSYEQYF
TRBV28	TRBJ2-7	-	once	TGTGCCAGCAGGACCCGACGTGCGGGCTCCTACGAGCAGTACTTC	CASRTRRAGSYEQYF
TRBV6-5	TRBJ2-1	TRBD2	-	TGTGCCAGCAGTCTGACTAGCGGGAGGTCCAATGAGCAGTTCTTC	CASSLTSGRSNEQFF
TRBV6-1	TRBJ1-1	TRBD1	many	TGTGCCAGCACCCGGGACAGGGATCAAGCTTTCTTT	CASTRDRDQAFF
TRBV10-3	TRBJ2-1	TRBD2	-	TGTGCCATCAGTGAGGGACTAGCGGCTGAGCAGTTCTTC	CAISEGLAAEQFF
TRBV27	TRBJ2-1	TRBD2	-	TGTGCCAGCAGTTTAAGATTTAGCGGGAGAGGGAATGAGCAGTTCTTC	CASSLRFSGRGNEQFF
TRBV7-7	TRBJ2-3	TRBD2	-	TGTGCTAGCAGCTTAACTAGCGGGAGCACAGATACGCAGTATTTT	CASSLTSGSTDTQYF
TRBV11-2	TRBJ1-2	-	-	TGTGCCAGCAGCTTAGGACCCTTTGGGAGAGATATTAACTATGGCTACACCTTC	CASSLGPFGRDINYGYTF
TRBV28	TRBJ2-7	-	-	TGTGCCAGCAGTTTGGCGGCTAGCATTGCATCCGAGCAGTACTTC	CASSLAASIASEQYF
TRBV27	TRBJ2-2	TRBD2	-	TGTGCCAGCAGGAGCGGGGGTTCCGGGGAGCTGTTTTTT	CASRSGGSGELFF
TRBV11-2	TRBJ1-4	-	-	TGTGCCAGCAGCAACCTAGGGGGAAGTAATGAAAAACTGTTTTTT	CASSNLGGSNEKLFF
TRBV5-1	TRBJ2-1	TRBD2	-	TGCGCCAGCAGTTTAGCGGGAGGCAATGAGCAGTTCTTC	CASSLAGGNEQFF
TRBV11-2	TRBJ2-5	TRBD2	-	TGTGCCAGCAGCCAGGGACTAGCGGCCTATACTAAAGAGACCCAGTACTTC	CASSQGLAAYTKETQYF
TRBV27	TRBJ2-1	TRBD2	-	TGTGCCAGCATCCCCTCGGGACTAGGCGGTGAGCAGTTCTTC	CASIPSGLGGEQFF
TRBV27	TRBJ2-7	TRBD1	-	TGTGCCAGCAGTGGGGGACAGTCGTCCTACGAGCAGTACTTC	CASSGGQSSYEQYF
TRBV29-1	TRBJ2-2	-	-	TGCAGCGTTGACAGGGGGAACACCGGGGAGCTGTTTTTT	CSVDRGNTGELFF
TRBV19	TRBJ2-2	TRBD1	-	TGTGCCAGTAGGGGGATGGACAGGCTTGGCGGGGAGCTGTTTTTT	CASRGMDRLGGELFF
TRBV7-6	TRBJ2-3	TRBD2	-	TGTGCCAGCAGCTTAGAGGCGGGAGGAACTAGCACAGATACGCAGTATTTT	CASSLEAGGTSTDTQYF
TRBV4-1	TRBJ2-7	-	-	TGCGCCAGCAGCCCAAACGACAGATCGGCCTACGAGCAGTACTTC	CASSPNDRSAYEQYF
TRBV10-3	TRBJ2-7	TRBD1	-	TGTGCCATCAGGAGTGACAGGGAAGCTAACGAGCAGTACTTC	CAIRSDREANEQYF
TRBV25-1	TRBJ2-1	-	-	TGTGCCAGCAGTGAATATACGCGGGACGGGGCTGAGCAGTTCTTC	CASSEYTRDGAEQFF
TRBV6-5	TRBJ2-1	TRBD2	-	TGTGCCAGCAGTTACATGGCGGGAGTGCTATACAATGAGCAGTTCTTC	CASSYMAGVLYNEQFF